This T cell receptor beta chain was sequenced for a study of cytomegalovirus exposure and HLA in healthy donors. Findings of the study overall: Likely technical artifact: a cluster of highly shared sequence variants.

With V trimmed by 4 bases and J by 7 bases, 1 base remained unmatched. The CDR3 contains 14 residues. The germline V gene encodes CDR1 LGHNA and CDR2 YSLEER. In the PCR, 60 Vbeta and 13 Jbeta primers were used. TCRdb's table, derived via immunoSEQ multiplex PCR, lists solely in-frame clones and lacks some. The sample shows roughly 100,000 clones, more than 65% of them seen only once. This clone appeared a few times. No antigen is known for it. V gene TRBV4-3 combines with J gene TRBJ2-2; 12 nucleotides match TRBD2. The TCR originated in a woman between 45 and 60 years old in good health and CMV-seropositive. The sequencing input was PBMCs. Here the CDR3 reads CASSPGLAGGELFF. CDR3 coding DNA: TGCGCCAGCAGCCCGGGACTAGCGGGCGGGGAGCTGTTTTTT.